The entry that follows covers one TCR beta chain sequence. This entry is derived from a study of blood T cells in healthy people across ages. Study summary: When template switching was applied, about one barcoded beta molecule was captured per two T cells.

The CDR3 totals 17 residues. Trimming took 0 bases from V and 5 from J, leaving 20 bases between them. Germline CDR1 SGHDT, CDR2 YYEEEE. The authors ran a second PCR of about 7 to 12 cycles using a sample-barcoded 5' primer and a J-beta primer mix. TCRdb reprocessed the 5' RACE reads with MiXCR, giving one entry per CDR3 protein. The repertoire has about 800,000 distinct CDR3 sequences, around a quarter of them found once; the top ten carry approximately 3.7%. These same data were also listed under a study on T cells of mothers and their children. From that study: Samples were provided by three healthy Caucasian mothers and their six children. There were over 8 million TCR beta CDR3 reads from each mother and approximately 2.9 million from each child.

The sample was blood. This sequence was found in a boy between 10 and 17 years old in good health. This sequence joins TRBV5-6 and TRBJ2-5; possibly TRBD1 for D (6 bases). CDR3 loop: CASSLALGGQKVETQYF. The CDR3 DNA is TGTGCCAGCAGCTTGGCTCTTGGGGGCCAGAAAGTGGAGACCCAGTACTTC.